This entry describes one TCR beta chain. Antigen specificity is unknown. This entry comes from a study of T cell responses to AZD1222 COVID-19 vaccine. General observations from the study: The donors showed a predominance of white British ancestry and of females, with possible underestimation of clonal diversity.

Combined were second doses at about 4 or about 12 weeks. V dropped 2 bases and J dropped 6; count of bases not matched to a gene: 15. The CDR3 spans 18 residues. The V gene's germline CDR1 is SNHLY and CDR2 FYNNEI. The table came from immunoSEQ multiplex PCR; TCRdb's copy has only in-frame clones and leaves some out. The sample shows roughly 150,000 clones, 87% of them seen only once. Sample: peripheral blood, taken 28 days after the second AZD1222 dose. This receptor was identified in an adult who received the AZD1222 COVID-19 vaccine. The chain recombines TRBV2 with TRBJ2-1, with 8 bases matching TRBD2. The CDR3 loop is CASSEMEGEAGAPNEQFF. CDR3 bases: TGTGCCAGCAGTGAAATGGAGGGTGAAGCGGGGGCTCCCAATGAGCAGTTCTTC.